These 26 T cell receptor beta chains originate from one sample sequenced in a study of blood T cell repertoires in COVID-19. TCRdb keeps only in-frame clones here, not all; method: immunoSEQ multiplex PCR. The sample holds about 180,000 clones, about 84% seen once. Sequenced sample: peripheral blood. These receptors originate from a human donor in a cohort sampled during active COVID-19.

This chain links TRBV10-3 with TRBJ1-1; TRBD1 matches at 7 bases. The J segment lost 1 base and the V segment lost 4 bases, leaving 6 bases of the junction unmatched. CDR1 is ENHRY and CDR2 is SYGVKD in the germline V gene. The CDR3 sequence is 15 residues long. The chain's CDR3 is CAISVSGQTNTEAFF. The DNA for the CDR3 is TGTGCCATCAGTGTCTCGGGACAGACGAACACTGAAGCTTTCTTT.

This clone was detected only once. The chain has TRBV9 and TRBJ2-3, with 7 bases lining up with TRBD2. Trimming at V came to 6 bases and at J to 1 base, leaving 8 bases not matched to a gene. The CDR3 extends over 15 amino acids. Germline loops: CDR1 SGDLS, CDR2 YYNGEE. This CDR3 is CASTPGGRGTDTQYF. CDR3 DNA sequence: TGTGCCAGCACTCCGGGGGGTCGAGGCACAGATACGCAGTATTTT. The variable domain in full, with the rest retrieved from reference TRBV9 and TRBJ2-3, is DSGVTQTPKHLITATGQRVTLRCSPRSGDLSVYWYQQSLDQGLQFLIQYYNGEERAKGNILERFSAQQFPDLHSELNLSSLELGDSALYFCASTPGGRGTDTQYFGPGTRLTVL.

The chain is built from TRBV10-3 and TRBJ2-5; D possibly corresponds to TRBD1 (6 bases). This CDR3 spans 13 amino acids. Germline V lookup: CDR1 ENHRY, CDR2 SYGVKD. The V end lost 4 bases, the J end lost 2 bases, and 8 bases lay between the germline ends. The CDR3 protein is CAISGTEQETQYF. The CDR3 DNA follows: TGTGCCATCAGTGGGACAGAGCAAGAGACCCAGTACTTC.

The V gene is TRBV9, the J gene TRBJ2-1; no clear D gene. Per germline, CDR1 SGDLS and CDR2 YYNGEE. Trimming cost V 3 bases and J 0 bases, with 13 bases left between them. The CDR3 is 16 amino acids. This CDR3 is CASSARLLRSYNEQFF. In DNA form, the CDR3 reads TGTGCCAGCAGCGCACGACTTCTACGCTCCTACAATGAGCAGTTCTTC. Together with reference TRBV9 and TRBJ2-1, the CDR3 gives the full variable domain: DSGVTQTPKHLITATGQRVTLRCSPRSGDLSVYWYQQSLDQGLQFLIQYYNGEERAKGNILERFSAQQFPDLHSELNLSSLELGDSALYFCASSARLLRSYNEQFFGPGTRLTVL.

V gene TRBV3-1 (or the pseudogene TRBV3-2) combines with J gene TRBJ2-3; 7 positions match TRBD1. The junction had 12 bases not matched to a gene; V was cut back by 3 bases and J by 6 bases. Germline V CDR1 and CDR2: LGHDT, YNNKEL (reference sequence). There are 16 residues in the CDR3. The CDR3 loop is CASSHLRGKRGDTQYF. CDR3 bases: TGTGCCAGCAGCCACCTCAGGGGGAAAAGAGGGGATACGCAGTATTTT.

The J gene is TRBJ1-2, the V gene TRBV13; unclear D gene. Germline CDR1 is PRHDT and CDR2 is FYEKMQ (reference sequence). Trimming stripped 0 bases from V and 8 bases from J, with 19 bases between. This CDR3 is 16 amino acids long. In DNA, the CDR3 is TGTGCCAGCAGCTTAGGCGGGTACACCGTCCCTAGCGGCTACACCTTC. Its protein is CASSLGGYTVPSGYTF.

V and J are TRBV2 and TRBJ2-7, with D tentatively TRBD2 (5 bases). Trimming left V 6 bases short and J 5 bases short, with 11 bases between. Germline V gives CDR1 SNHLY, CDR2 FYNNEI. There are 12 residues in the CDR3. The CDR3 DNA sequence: TGTGCCAGCAGGAGCGGAGACAACGAGCAGTACTTC. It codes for CASRSGDNEQYF. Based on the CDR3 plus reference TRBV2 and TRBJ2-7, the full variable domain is EPEVTQTPSHQVTQMGQEVILRCVPISNHLYFYWYRQILGQKVEFLVSFYNNEISEKSEIFDDQFSVERPDGSNFTLKIRSTKLEDSAMYFCASRSGDNEQYFGPGTRLTVT.

CDR3 in amino acids: CASSLVGRNQPQHF. CDR3 DNA: TGTGCCAGCAGCTTGGTGGGCAGGAATCAGCCCCAGCATTTT. The rearrangement links TRBV5-6 to TRBJ1-5; unclear D gene. The CDR3 spans 14 residues. CDR1 SGHDT and CDR2 YYEEEE come from the germline V gene. V was clipped by 0 bases and J by 4 bases, with 8 bases between them.

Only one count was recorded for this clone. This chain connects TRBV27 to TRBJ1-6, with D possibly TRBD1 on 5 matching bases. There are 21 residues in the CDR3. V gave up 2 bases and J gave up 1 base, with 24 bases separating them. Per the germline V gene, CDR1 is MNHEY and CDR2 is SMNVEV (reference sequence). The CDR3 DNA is TGTGCCAGCAGTTTAAGGTCCGGGGGACCCTTTGGGGTGTCCTATAATTCACCCCTCCACTTT. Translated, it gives CASSLRSGGPFGVSYNSPLHF.

Here the CDR3 reads CASSYSDLAGDTQYF. The DNA for the CDR3 is TGTGCCAGCAGTTACTCGGACCTAGCGGGAGATACGCAGTATTTT. The chain recombines TRBV6-6 with TRBJ2-3, with 8 bases aligning to TRBD2. V shed 0 bases, J shed 5 bases, and the junction held 4 bases outside the gene matches. CDR3 length: 15 amino acids. CDR1 and CDR2 from the germline V gene are MNHNY and SVGAGI (reference sequence).

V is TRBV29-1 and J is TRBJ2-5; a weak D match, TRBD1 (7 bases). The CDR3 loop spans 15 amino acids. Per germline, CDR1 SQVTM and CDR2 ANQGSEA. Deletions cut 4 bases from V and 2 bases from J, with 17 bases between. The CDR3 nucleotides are TGCAGCGTTGTACCCCAGGGGGGAAGTCAAGAGACCCAGTACTTC. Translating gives CSVVPQGGSQETQYF.

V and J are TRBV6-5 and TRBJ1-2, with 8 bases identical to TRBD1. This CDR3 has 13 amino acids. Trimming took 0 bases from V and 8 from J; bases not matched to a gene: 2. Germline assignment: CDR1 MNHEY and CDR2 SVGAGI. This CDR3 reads CASSYSTGEGYTF. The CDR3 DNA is TGTGCCAGCAGTTACTCGACAGGGGAGGGCTACACCTTC.

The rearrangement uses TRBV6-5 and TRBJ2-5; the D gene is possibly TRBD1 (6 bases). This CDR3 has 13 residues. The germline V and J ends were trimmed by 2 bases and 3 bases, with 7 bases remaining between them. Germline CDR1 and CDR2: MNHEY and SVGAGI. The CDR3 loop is CASSYGGEETQYF. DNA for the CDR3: TGTGCCAGCAGTTACGGGGGCGAAGAGACCCAGTACTTC.

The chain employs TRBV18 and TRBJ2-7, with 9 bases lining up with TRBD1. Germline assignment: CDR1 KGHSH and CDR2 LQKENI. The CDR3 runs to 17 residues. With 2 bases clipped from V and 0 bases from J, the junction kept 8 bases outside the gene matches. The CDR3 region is CASSPGGPGQGSYEQYF. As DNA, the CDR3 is TGTGCCAGCTCACCAGGAGGCCCGGGACAGGGCTCCTACGAGCAGTACTTC.

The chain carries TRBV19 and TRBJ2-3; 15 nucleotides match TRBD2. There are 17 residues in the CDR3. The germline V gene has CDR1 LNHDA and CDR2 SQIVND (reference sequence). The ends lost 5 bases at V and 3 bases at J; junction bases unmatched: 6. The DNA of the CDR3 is TGTGCCAGTAGTCCGGGACTAGCGGGGGGCGGTACAGATACGCAGTATTTT. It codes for CASSPGLAGGGTDTQYF.

The CDR3: CASSQRPPGGDSGDTQYF. Written as DNA, the CDR3 is TGTGCCAGCAGCCAAAGACCCCCGGGCGGGGACTCGGGAGATACGCAGTATTTT. The rearrangement uses TRBV4-2 and TRBJ2-3, with D perhaps TRBD2 (6 bases). Germline assignment: CDR1 LGHNA and CDR2 YNFKEQ. The CDR3 extends over 18 amino acids. V dropped 2 bases and J dropped 5 bases, with 23 bases sitting between them.

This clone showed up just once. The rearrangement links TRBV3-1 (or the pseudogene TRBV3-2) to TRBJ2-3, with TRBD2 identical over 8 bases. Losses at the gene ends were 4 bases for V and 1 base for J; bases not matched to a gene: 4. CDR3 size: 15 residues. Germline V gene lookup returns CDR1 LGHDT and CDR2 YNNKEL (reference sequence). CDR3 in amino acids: CASSLGGAGTDTQYF. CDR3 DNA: TGTGCCAGCAGCCTCGGGGGGGCTGGCACAGATACGCAGTATTTT.

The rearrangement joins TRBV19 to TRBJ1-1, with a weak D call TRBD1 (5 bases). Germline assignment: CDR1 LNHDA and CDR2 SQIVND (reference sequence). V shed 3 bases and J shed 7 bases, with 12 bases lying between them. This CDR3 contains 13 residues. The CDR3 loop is CASSITPGGEAFF. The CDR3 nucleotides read TGTGCCAGTAGTATCACCCCGGGGGGTGAAGCTTTCTTT.

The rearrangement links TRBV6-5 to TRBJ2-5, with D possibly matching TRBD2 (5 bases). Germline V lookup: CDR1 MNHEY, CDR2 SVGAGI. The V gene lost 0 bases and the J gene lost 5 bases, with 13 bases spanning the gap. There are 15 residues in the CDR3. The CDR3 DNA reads TGTGCCAGCAGTTACTCTATAGCAGGCGGGGAGACCCAGTACTTC. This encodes CASSYSIAGGETQYF.

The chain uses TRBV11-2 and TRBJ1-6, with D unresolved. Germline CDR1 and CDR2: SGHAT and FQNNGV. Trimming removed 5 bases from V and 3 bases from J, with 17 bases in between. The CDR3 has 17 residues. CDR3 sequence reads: CASSVDPRLSYNSPLHF. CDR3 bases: TGTGCCAGCAGCGTTGACCCGAGGCTTAGCTATAATTCACCCCTCCACTTT.

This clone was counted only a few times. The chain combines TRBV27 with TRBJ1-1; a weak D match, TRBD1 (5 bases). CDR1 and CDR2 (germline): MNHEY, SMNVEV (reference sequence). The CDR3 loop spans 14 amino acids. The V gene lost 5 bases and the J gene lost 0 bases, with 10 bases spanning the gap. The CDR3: CASSEARVNTEAFF. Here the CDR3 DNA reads TGTGCCAGCAGTGAGGCCAGGGTGAACACTGAAGCTTTCTTT.

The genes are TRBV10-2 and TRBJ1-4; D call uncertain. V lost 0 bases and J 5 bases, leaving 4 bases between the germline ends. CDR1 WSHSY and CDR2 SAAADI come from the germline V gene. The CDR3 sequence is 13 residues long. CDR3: CASSESRNEKLFF. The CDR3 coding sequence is TGCGCCAGCAGTGAGTCGAGGAATGAAAAACTGTTTTTT.

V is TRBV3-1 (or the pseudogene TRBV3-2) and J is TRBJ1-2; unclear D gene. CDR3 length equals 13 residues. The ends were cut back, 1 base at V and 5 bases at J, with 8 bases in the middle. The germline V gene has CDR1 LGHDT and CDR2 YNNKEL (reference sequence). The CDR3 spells CASSQGSQYGYTF. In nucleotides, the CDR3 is TGTGCCAGCAGCCAAGGTTCACAGTATGGCTACACCTTC.

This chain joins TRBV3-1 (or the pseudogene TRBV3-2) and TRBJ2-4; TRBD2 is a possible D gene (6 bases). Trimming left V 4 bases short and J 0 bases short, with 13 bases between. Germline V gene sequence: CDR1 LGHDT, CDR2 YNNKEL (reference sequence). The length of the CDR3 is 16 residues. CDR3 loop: CASSRSSGLAKNIQYF. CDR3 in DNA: TGTGCCAGCAGCCGCTCCTCGGGACTAGCCAAAAACATTCAGTACTTC.

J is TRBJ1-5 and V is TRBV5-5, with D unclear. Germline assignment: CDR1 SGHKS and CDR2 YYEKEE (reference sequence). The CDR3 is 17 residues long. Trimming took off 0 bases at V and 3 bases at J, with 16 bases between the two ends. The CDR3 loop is CASSLALSVRDNQPQHF. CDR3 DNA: TGTGCCAGCAGCTTGGCCTTATCGGTCCGGGACAATCAGCCCCAGCATTTT.

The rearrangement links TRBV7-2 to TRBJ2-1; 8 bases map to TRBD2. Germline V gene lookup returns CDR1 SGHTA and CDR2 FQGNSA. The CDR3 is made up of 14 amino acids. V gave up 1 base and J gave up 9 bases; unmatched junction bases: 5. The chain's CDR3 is CASSLDISGAEQFF. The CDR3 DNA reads TGTGCCAGCAGCTTAGATATTAGCGGGGCTGAGCAGTTCTTC.